These T cell receptor beta chains were read from a single sample in a study of T cells in tuberculosis. Profiled with immunoSEQ multiplex PCR; TCRdb holds only in-frame clones, not every one. The repertoire holds nearly 60,000 clones, with 88% as singletons. What was sequenced was CD1b-GMM tetramer-negative cells sorted from PBMCs. All receptors derive from an adult woman with latent tuberculosis. Both conserved end residues are part of each CDR3. Fields, in order: D gene, J gene, V gene, clone size, CDR3 protein, CDR3 DNA. The D gene is left open where the match is weak. The listing skips clone size in some rows; elsewhere it reads once, few, many or a size class.

>TRBD2|TRBJ2-3|TRBV27|.
CASRPLAGVTDTQYF
TGTGCCAGCAGACCACTAGCGGGAGTTACAGATACGCAGTATTTT
>.|TRBJ2-7|TRBV6-5|.
CASSYSGRAYEQYF
TGTGCCAGCAGTTACTCAGGCAGGGCCTACGAGCAGTACTTC
>.|TRBJ1-1|TRBV5-6|.
CASSIAGVGTEAFF
TGTGCCAGCAGCATTGCCGGGGTCGGCACTGAAGCTTTCTTT
>.|TRBJ1-3|TRBV6-5|.
CASSYDRGAGNTIYF
TGTGCCAGCAGTTACGATCGGGGAGCTGGAAACACCATATATTTT
>TRBD2|TRBJ2-3|TRBV4-1|.
CASSQEGSGRGTDTQYF
TGCGCCAGCAGCCAAGAAGGAAGCGGGAGAGGCACAGATACGCAGTATTTT
>TRBD1|TRBJ1-5|TRBV4-2|.
CASSQDPTGVGNQPQHF
TGTGCCAGCAGCCAAGACCCGACAGGGGTGGGCAATCAGCCCCAGCATTTT
>.|TRBJ2-7|TRBV7-9|.
CASSSYHEQYF
TGTGCCAGCAGTTCCTACCACGAGCAGTACTTC
>.|TRBJ2-1|TRBV19|.
CASSIRGRSYNEQFF
TGTGCCAGTAGTATACGCGGGCGCTCCTACAATGAGCAGTTCTTC
>.|TRBJ2-1|TRBV9|.
CASSDRRGGPYEQFF
TGTGCCAGCAGCGACAGGAGGGGCGGGCCCTATGAGCAGTTCTTC
>.|TRBJ2-2|TRBV7-2|.
CASSPVGAGTGELFF
TGTGCCAGCAGCCCCGTTGGGGCGGGAACCGGGGAGCTGTTTTTT
>TRBD2|TRBJ2-1|TRBV4-1|.
CASSPAGLANNEQFF
TGCGCCAGCAGCCCCGCGGGACTAGCCAACAATGAGCAGTTCTTC
>TRBD1|TRBJ1-5|TRBV27|.
CASSQTGGAGGNQPQHF
TGTGCCAGCAGTCAAACAGGGGGCGCAGGCGGCAATCAGCCCCAGCATTTT
>TRBD1|TRBJ1-1|TRBV2|.
CASTRDSEAFF
TGTGCCAGCACCCGGGACAGTGAAGCTTTCTTT
>.|TRBJ1-2|TRBV6-5|.
CASSPVQGPYGYTF
TGTGCCAGCAGTCCAGTTCAGGGGCCCTATGGCTACACCTTC
>TRBD2|TRBJ2-1|TRBV15|.
CATSRDILAGDDEQFF
TGTGCCACCAGCAGAGATATCCTAGCGGGAGATGATGAGCAGTTCTTC
>.|TRBJ2-5|TRBV15|once
CATSRERDTGETQYF
TGTGCCACCAGCAGAGAAAGGGACACGGGAGAGACCCAGTACTTC
>.|TRBJ1-1|TRBV19|.
CASTKRRGTEAFF
TGTGCCAGTACCAAACGAAGGGGCACTGAAGCTTTCTTT
>TRBD2|TRBJ2-3|TRBV2|.
CASRVAAGSTDTQYF
TGTGCCAGCCGGGTGGCAGCGGGGAGCACAGATACGCAGTATTTT
>.|TRBJ2-1|TRBV9|.
CASSPDRSSYNEQFF
TGTGCCAGCAGCCCAGATCGGAGCTCCTACAATGAGCAGTTCTTC
>TRBD1|TRBJ2-2|TRBV5-1|.
CASSPGTGAGGELFF
TGCGCCAGCAGCCCCGGGACAGGGGCGGGCGGGGAGCTGTTTTTT
>TRBD2|TRBJ2-2|TRBV7-8|.
CASSLARLAGAANTGELFF
TGTGCCAGCAGCTTAGCGCGGCTAGCGGGAGCCGCGAACACCGGGGAGCTGTTTTTT
>.|TRBJ1-1|TRBV7-9|.
CASSLRTGYSVRTEAFF
TGTGCCAGCAGCTTACGGACGGGGTACAGCGTCCGGACTGAAGCTTTCTTT
>TRBD2|TRBJ2-3|TRBV7-9|once
CASSPGRLRGGRGTDTQYF
TGTGCCAGCAGCCCAGGACGGCTACGGGGCGGGAGAGGTACAGATACGCAGTATTTT
>TRBD2|TRBJ2-2|TRBV7-2|.
CASSSPGLVTGELFF
TGTGCCAGCAGCTCCCCGGGACTAGTAACCGGGGAGCTGTTTTTT
>.|TRBJ2-3|TRBV7-2|.
CASSLLGLDTQYF
TGTGCCAGCAGCTTATTGGGGCTAGATACGCAGTATTTT
>.|TRBJ2-5|TRBV11-3|.
CASSLGSWESVETQYF
TGTGCCAGCAGCTTAGGATCTTGGGAGAGTGTGGAGACCCAGTACTTC
>TRBD1|TRBJ2-5|TRBV19|.
CASRRQGAGQETQYF
TGTGCCAGTAGACGACAGGGGGCCGGTCAAGAGACCCAGTACTTC
>TRBD2|TRBJ2-3|TRBV4-1|.
CASSQVGLAGGEFFTDTQYF
TGCGCCAGCAGCCAAGTGGGGCTAGCGGGGGGGGAATTCTTCACAGATACGCAGTATTTT
>TRBD1|TRBJ1-4|TRBV4-3|.
CASSQEPPRDSQNEKLFF
TGCGCCAGCAGCCAAGAGCCTCCAAGGGACAGCCAAAATGAAAAACTGTTTTTT
>TRBD1|TRBJ2-1|TRBV7-9|.
CASSVTGGETYNEQFF
TGTGCCAGCAGCGTGACAGGGGGCGAAACCTACAATGAGCAGTTCTTC
>TRBD2|TRBJ2-3|TRBV5-4|.
CASSPGLEGDTQYF
TGTGCCAGCAGCCCCGGACTAGAAGGAGATACGCAGTATTTT
>TRBD2|TRBJ2-7|TRBV30|.
CAWSGKRETYEQYF
TGTGCCTGGAGTGGAAAGCGGGAAACCTACGAGCAGTACTTC
>.|TRBJ1-2|TRBV6-6|.
CASSQGLWSYGYTF
TGTGCCAGCAGTCAGGGGTTGTGGTCCTATGGCTACACCTTC
>TRBD1|TRBJ1-1|TRBV11-2|.
CASSFYTSGQGRTEAFF
TGTGCCAGCAGCTTTTACACCTCCGGACAGGGTCGCACTGAAGCTTTCTTT
>TRBD2|TRBJ2-3|TRBV7-2|.
CASSFRAGGGGDTQYF
TGTGCCAGCAGCTTTAGGGCGGGAGGGGGAGGAGATACGCAGTATTTT
>.|TRBJ2-7|TRBV5-6|.
CASSLRRSLSAYEQYF
TGTGCCAGCAGCTTGCGCCGGAGCCTAAGTGCCTACGAGCAGTACTTC
>TRBD2|TRBJ2-5|TRBV6-5|.
CASSSMGLAGKETQYF
TGTGCCAGCAGTTCCATGGGACTAGCGGGGAAAGAGACCCAGTACTTC
>.|TRBJ2-2|TRBV7-9|few
CASSSDYNTGELFF
TGTGCCAGCAGCTCGGACTACAACACCGGGGAGCTGTTTTTT
>TRBD1|TRBJ2-7|TRBV25-1|few
CASSSRRGQGVYEQYF
TGTGCCAGCAGTTCCCGCAGGGGACAGGGGGTCTACGAGCAGTACTTC
>.|TRBJ1-2|TRBV29-1|.
CSVGARTGTLFQYGYTF
TGCAGCGTTGGGGCCCGAACAGGGACCCTTTTCCAATATGGCTACACCTTC
>TRBD2|TRBJ2-7|TRBV7-2|.
CASSPGRGHEQYF
TGTGCCAGCAGCCCAGGGAGGGGCCACGAGCAGTACTTC
>TRBD1|TRBJ2-7|TRBV30|.
CAWSVQGLSYEQYF
TGTGCCTGGAGTGTACAGGGGCTTTCCTACGAGCAGTACTTC
>.|TRBJ2-1|TRBV10-3|few
CAISAVSYNEQFF
TGTGCCATCAGTGCGGTCTCCTACAATGAGCAGTTCTTC
>TRBD1|TRBJ1-5|TRBV7-6|.
CASTRDRVGQPQHF
TGTGCCAGCACCAGGGACAGGGTCGGTCAGCCCCAGCATTTT
>TRBD1|TRBJ1-2|TRBV29-1|.
CSVEVPIGTGVTYGYTF
TGCAGCGTTGAAGTTCCAATCGGGACAGGCGTAACCTATGGCTACACCTTC
>TRBD1|TRBJ1-6|TRBV19|.
CASKPAGTGGILHF
TGTGCCAGTAAACCCGCTGGGACAGGGGGAATCCTCCACTTT
>TRBD1|TRBJ2-7|TRBV5-8|.
CASSFLHRGSLDEQYF
TGTGCCAGCAGCTTTCTACACAGGGGAAGCCTTGACGAGCAGTACTTC
>TRBD1|TRBJ1-2|TRBV7-2|.
CASSLQGANYGYTF
TGTGCCAGCAGTTTGCAGGGGGCGAACTATGGCTACACCTTC
>.|TRBJ2-7|TRBV18|.
CASSPIGDLSYEQYF
TGTGCCAGCTCACCCATCGGGGATTTGTCCTACGAGCAGTACTTC
>TRBD1|TRBJ1-2|TRBV18|.
CASSAGGDGYTF
TGTGCCAGCTCAGCAGGGGGAGATGGCTACACCTTC
>.|TRBJ2-1|TRBV9|.
CASSVGGLHNEQFF
TGTGCCAGCAGCGTAGGTGGACTTCACAATGAGCAGTTCTTC
>.|TRBJ2-2|TRBV30|.
CAWGRMERRTGELFF
TGTGCCTGGGGGCGAATGGAGCGGAGAACCGGGGAGCTGTTTTTT
>.|TRBJ1-1|TRBV12-2|.
CASRFSRRPGSRNTEAFF
TGTGCAAGTCGCTTTTCTAGGCGTCCGGGGAGCCGGAACACTGAAGCTTTCTTT
>TRBD2|TRBJ2-5|TRBV5-1|.
CASSPGTSGEGETQYF
TGCGCCAGCAGCCCCGGGACTAGCGGGGAAGGGGAGACCCAGTACTTC
>TRBD1|TRBJ2-2|TRBV6-1|.
CASSLGDSHTGELFF
TGTGCCAGCAGTCTTGGGGACAGCCACACCGGGGAGCTGTTTTTT
>.|TRBJ1-1|TRBV18|.
CASSTQGAEAFF
TGTGCCAGCTCAACACAGGGAGCGGAAGCTTTCTTT
>.|TRBJ2-3|TRBV4-1|.
CASSQDVALGGPQYF
TGCGCCAGCAGCCAAGATGTTGCTTTGGGGGGACCGCAGTATTTT
>TRBD2|TRBJ2-3|TRBV7-9|.
CASSSPLAGVYTQYF
TGTGCCAGCAGCTCCCCCCTAGCGGGAGTCTATACGCAGTATTTT
>TRBD2|TRBJ2-2|TRBV19|.
CASSPQGLAGSVAGELFF
TGTGCCAGTAGTCCTCAAGGACTAGCGGGGTCCGTGGCCGGGGAGCTGTTTTTT
>TRBD1|TRBJ2-1|TRBV11-2|.
CASRKPGQGRNEQFF
TGTGCCAGCAGAAAACCGGGACAGGGCCGCAATGAGCAGTTCTTC